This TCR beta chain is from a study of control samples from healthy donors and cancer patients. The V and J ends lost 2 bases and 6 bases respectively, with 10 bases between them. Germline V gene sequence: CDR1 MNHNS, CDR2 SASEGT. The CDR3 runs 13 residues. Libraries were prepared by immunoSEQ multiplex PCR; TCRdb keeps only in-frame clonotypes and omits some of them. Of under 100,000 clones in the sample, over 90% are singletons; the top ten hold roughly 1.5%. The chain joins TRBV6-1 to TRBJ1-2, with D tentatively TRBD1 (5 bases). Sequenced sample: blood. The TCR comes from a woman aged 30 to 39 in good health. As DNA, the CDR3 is TGTGCCAGCAGTGAAACAGGAGATAATGGCTACACCTTC. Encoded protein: CASSETGDNGYTF.